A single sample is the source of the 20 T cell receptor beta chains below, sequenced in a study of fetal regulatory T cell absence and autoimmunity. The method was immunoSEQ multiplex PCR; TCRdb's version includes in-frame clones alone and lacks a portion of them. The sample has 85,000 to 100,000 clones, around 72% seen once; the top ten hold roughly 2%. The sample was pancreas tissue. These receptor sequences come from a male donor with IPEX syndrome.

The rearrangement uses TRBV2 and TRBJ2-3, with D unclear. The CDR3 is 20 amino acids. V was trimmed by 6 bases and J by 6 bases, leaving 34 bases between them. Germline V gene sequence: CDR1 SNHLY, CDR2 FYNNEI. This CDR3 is CASRDTPLAVVVFFGDTQYF. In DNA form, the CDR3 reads TGTGCCAGCAGAGACACCCCCCTCGCTGTGGTAGTATTCTTTGGTGATACGCAGTATTTT. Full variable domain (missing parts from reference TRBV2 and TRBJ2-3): EPEVTQTPSHQVTQMGQEVILRCVPISNHLYFYWYRQILGQKVEFLVSFYNNEISEKSEIFDDQFSVERPDGSNFTLKIRSTKLEDSAMYFCASRDTPLAVVVFFGDTQYFGPGTRLTVL.

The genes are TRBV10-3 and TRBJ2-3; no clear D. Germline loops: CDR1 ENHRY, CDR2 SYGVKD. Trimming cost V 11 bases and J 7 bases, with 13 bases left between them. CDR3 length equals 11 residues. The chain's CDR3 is CAVSEWNTQYF. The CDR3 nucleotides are TGTGCCGTTTCGGAGTGGAATACGCAGTATTTT.

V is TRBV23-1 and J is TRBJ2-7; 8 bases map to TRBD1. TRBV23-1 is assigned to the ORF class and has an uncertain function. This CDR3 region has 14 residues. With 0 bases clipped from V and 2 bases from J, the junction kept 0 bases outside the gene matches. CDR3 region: CASSQSQGAYEQYF. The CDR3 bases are TGCGCCAGCAGTCAATCACAGGGGGCCTACGAGCAGTACTTC.

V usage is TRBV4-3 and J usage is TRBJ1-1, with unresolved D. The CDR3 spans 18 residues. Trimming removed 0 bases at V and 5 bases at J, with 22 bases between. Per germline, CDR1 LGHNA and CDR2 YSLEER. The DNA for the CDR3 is TGCGCCAGCAGCCAAGAGCCCACGACCTCACCCTTGGGGACTGAAGCTTTCTTT. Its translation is CASSQEPTTSPLGTEAFF.

CDR3 nucleotides: TGTGCCAGCAGCTTGGGGGGACTAGCGGGTTCCGAGCAGTACTTC. Protein product: CASSLGGLAGSEQYF. The chain recombines TRBV5-6 with TRBJ2-7; TRBD2 matches 12 bases. The CDR3 loop spans 15 amino acids. The germline V gene encodes CDR1 SGHDT and CDR2 YYEEEE. The J segment lost 6 bases and the V segment lost 0 bases, leaving 4 bases of the junction unmatched.

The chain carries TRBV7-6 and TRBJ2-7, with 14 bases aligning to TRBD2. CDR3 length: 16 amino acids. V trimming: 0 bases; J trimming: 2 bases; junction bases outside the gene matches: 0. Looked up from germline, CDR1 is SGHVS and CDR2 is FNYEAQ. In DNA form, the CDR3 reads TGTGCCAGCAGCTTAGCGACTAGCGGGAGGGCCTACGAGCAGTACTTC. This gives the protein CASSLATSGRAYEQYF.

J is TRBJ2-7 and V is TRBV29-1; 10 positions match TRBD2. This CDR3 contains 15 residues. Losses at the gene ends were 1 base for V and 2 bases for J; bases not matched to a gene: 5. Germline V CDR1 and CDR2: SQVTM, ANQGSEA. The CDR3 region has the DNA TGCAGCGTTGAAGGCCAAGCGGGAGGGCCCTACGAGCAGTACTTC. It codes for CSVEGQAGGPYEQYF.

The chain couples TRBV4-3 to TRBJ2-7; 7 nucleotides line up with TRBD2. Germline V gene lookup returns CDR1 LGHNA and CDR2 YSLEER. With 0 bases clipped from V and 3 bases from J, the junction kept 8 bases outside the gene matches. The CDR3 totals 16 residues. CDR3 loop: CASSQDRGGGIYEQYF. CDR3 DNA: TGCGCCAGCAGCCAAGATCGTGGGGGGGGGATCTACGAGCAGTACTTC.

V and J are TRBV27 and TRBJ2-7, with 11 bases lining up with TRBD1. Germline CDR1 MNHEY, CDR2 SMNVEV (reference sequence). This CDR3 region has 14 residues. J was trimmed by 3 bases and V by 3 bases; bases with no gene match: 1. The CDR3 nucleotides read TGTGCCAGCAGTTTGGACAGGGGGCGCTACGAGCAGTACTTC. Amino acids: CASSLDRGRYEQYF.

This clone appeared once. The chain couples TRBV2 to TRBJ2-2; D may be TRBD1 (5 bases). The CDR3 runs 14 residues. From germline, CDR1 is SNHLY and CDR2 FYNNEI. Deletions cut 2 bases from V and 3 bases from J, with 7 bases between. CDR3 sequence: CASSEWGDTGELFF. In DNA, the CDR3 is TGTGCCAGCAGTGAATGGGGCGACACCGGGGAGCTGTTTTTT.

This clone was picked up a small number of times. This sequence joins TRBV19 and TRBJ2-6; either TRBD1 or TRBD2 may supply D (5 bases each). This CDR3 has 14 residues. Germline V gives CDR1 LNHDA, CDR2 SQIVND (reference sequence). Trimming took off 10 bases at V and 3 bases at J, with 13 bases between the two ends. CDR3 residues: CATRPGHGANVLTF. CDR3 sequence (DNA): TGTGCCACAAGGCCGGGGCATGGGGCCAACGTCCTGACTTTC.

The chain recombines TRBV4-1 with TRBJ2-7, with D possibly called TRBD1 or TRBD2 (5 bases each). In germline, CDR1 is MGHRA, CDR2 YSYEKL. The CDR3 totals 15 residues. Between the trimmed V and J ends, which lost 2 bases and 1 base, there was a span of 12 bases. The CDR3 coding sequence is TGCGCCAGCAGCCAACGGGACGGTGAATCCTACGAGCAGTACTTC. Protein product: CASSQRDGESYEQYF.

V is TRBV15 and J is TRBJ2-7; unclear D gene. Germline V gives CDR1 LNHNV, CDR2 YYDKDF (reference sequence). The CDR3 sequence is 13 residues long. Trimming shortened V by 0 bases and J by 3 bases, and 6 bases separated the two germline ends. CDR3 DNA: TGTGCCACCAGCAGAGAAAAGGGCTACGAGCAGTACTTC. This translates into CATSREKGYEQYF.

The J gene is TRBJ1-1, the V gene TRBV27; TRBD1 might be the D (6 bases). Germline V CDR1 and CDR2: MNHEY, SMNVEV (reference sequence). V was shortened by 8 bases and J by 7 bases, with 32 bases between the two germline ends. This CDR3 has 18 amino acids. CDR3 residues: CASGNSFDSQGRIVEAFF. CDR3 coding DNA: TGTGCCAGCGGGAATAGCTTTGATTCGCAGGGGAGAATAGTTGAAGCTTTCTTT.

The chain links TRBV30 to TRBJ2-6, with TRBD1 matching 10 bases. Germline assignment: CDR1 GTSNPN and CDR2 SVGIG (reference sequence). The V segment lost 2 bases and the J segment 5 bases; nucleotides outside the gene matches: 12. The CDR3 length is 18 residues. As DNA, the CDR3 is TGTGCCTGGAGTTCGGACAGGGGGTTCTTAAGCTGGGCCAACGTCCTGACTTTC. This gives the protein CAWSSDRGFLSWANVLTF.

The CDR3 DNA is TGTGCCAGCAGCTTGTATGGGACCCCCTACAATGAGCAGTTCTTC. As protein: CASSLYGTPYNEQFF. The chain employs TRBV5-6 and TRBJ2-1; D might be TRBD1 or TRBD2, each matching 5 bases. V was clipped by 1 base and J by 2 bases, with 10 bases between them. This CDR3 comprises 15 residues. Germline CDR1 SGHDT, CDR2 YYEEEE.

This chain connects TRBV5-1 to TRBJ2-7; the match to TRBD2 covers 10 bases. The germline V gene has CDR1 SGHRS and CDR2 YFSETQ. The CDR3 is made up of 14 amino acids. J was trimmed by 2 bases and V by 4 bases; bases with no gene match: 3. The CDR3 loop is CASSVSGRAYEQYF. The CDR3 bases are TGCGCCAGCAGCGTGAGCGGGAGGGCCTACGAGCAGTACTTC.

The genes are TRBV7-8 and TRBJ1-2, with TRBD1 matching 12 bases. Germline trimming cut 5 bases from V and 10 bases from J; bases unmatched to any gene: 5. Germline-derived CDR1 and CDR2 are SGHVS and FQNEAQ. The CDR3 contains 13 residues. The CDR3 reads CASSRRGQGAYTF. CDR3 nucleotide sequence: TGTGCCAGCAGCCGCCGGGGACAGGGGGCCTACACCTTC.

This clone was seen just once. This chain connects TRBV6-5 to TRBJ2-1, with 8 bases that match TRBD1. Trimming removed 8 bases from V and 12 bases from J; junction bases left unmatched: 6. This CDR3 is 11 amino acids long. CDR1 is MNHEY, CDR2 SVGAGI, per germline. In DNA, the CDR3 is TGTGCCAGCCACGGCGGACAGGGGCAGTTCTTC. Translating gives CASHGGQGQFF.

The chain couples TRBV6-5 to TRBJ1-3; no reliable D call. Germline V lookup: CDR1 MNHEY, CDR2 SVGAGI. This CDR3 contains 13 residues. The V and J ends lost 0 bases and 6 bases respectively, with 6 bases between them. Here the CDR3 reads CASSYSPTNTIYF. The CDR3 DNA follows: TGTGCCAGCAGTTACTCTCCTACAAACACCATATATTTT.